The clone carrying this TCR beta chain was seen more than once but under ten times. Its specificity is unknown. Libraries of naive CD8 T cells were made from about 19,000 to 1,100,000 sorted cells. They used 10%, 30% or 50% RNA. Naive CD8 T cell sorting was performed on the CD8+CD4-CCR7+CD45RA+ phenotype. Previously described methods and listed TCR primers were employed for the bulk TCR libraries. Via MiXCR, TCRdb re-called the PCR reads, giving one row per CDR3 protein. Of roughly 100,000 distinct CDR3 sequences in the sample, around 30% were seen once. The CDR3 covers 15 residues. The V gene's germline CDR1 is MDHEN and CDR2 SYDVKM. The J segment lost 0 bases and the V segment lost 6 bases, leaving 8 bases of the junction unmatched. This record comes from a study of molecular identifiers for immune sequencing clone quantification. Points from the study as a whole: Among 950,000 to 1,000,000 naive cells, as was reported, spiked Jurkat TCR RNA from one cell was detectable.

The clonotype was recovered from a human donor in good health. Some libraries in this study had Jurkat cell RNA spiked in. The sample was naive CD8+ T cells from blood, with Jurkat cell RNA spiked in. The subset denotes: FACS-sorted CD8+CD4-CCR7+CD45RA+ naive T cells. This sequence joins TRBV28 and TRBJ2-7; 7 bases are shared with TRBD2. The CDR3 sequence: CASRALAESSYEQYF. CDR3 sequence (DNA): TGTGCCAGCAGGGCCCTAGCGGAAAGCTCCTACGAGCAGTACTTC.